Here is one T cell receptor (beta chain) with its context. This specimen belongs to a study of blood T cell repertoires in COVID-19. Study as a whole: Whether acute or convalescent, the COVID-19 samples came from the United States, Italy and Spain. PBMCs, B-cell-depleted T cells, or T cells were the source of the cDNA or gDNA that made up the material.

Germline loops: CDR1 MNHNS, CDR2 SASEGT. CDR3 length: 16 amino acids. Unmatched junction bases numbered 4, after V lost 4 bases and J lost 0 bases. In the study's own analysis: The authors estimated nucleated cell counts from reference gene primer amplification. Using immunoSEQ multiplex PCR, the repertoire was profiled, and TCRdb retains in-frame clones only, with some absent. V, J and clone size reflect that table, while D and trimming were determined from the DNA. The profile shows tens of thousands of clones, 90% of them singletons. Sequencing was carried out using peripheral blood. The source of this sequence is a human donor in a cohort sampled during active COVID-19. This rearrangement joins TRBV6-1 to TRBJ1-4; 8 bases match TRBD1. This CDR3 reads CASSVGTGTTNEKLFF. The CDR3, as DNA: TGTGCCAGCAGTGTAGGGACAGGCACAACTAATGAAAAACTGTTTTTT.